This T cell receptor beta chain was captured in a study of OX40 agonist ivuxolimab in advanced cancers. Notes on the research overall: The costimulatory receptor OX40 (CD134) was targeted by ivuxolimab, a fully human IgG2 agonistic monoclonal antibody. Peripheral TCRbeta sequencing was intended to test whether TCR sequence diversity was altered and clonal T-cell expansion was caused by ivuxolimab. Patients were allowed to have had prior anti-PD-1, anti-PD-L1 or anti-CTLA-4 therapy, and 40% of the dose-escalation patients had previously received checkpoint inhibitors. The monotherapy dose-escalation portion (N ≈ 57 patients) of the phase I ivuxolimab trial is reported in the paper. Intravenous ivuxolimab was administered to patients every 2 weeks at six dose levels: 0.01, 0.1, 0.3, 1.5, 3 and 10 mg/kg. In the dose-escalation cohort, roughly four fifths of patients were male, and the mean age was approximately 60 years, with a range of about 23 to 90. Of the approximately 54 dose-escalation patients, hepatocellular carcinoma was present in around 20, melanoma in roughly 15, renal cell carcinoma in 9 and head and neck cancer in 9. Partial responses occurred in three dose-escalation patients: two with cutaneous melanoma and one with hepatocellular carcinoma. The full study reports these points: Which antigens the clonally expanded peripheral T cells were specific for was not determined. At doses from 0.1 to 3.0 mg/kg, clonal expansion was seen in both CD4+ and CD8+ blood T cells between baseline and week 6. In the 0.1-3.0 mg/kg groups, partial responders were among the patients with the lowest normalized peripheral clonal expansion, particularly in CD8+ T cells. After ivuxolimab, CD8+ T cells had more expanded clones than CD4+ T cells on average. Low levels of normalized T-cell clonal expansion were also seen in some patients who did not respond.

Including the terminal cysteine and phenylalanine, the CDR3 comprises 15 residues. Just CDR3 DNA is preserved here, 45 bases in frame from base 1. Compared with germline, V lacks 6 bases and J lacks 6 bases; bases without a gene match: 9. The germline V gene (reference sequence) specifies LNHDA as CDR1 and SQIVND as CDR2. Patients with autoimmune disease history or receiving systemic immunosuppression were excluded from the trial. In every dose cohort, peripheral blood was drawn for TCR sequencing at baseline, cycle 4 day 1, and cycle 7 day 1. Samples came from an open-label, multicenter, first-in-human phase I dose-escalation trial of ivuxolimab. Adults with locally advanced or metastatic head and neck squamous cell, hepatocellular, melanoma or renal cell carcinoma were enrolled in the trial. CD4+ and CD8+ T cells were sorted separately from peripheral blood before TCR sequencing. To sequence the TCRbeta CDR3 region, genomic DNA was isolated from the sorted cells. The immunoSEQ Assay was used to sequence the TCRbeta CDR3 regions. Imported from immuneACCESS, the table was reduced by TCRdb to in-frame sequences with V and J called. These copies leave out some clones; in studies compared against another copy, an unresolved V gene accounts for under half, and the cause of the remainder is not known. The sample includes about 73,000 clones, with roughly 86% observed a single time. Of the sample, approximately 0.72% falls within the top ten clones.

Note on this clone: The specificity of this receptor is unknown. Per-base quality was not reported, and no clone a single base away is much larger than it.

The material sequenced was CD4+ or CD8+ T cells sorted from blood, taken in a trial of the OX40 agonist ivuxolimab. The V and J segments used are TRBV19 and TRBJ1-2; 11 of the junction bases match TRBD1. The sequence was collected from an adult with an advanced solid tumor such as melanoma, head and neck, liver or kidney cancer. The CDR3 has the sequence CASRPPGQGVNGYTF. The nucleotide sequence is TGTGCCAGTAGACCCCCGGGACAGGGGGTCAATGGCTACACCTTC.